Presented here are 19 T cell receptor beta chains from one specimen sequenced in a study of cytomegalovirus exposure and HLA in healthy donors. Repertoires were generated with immunoSEQ multiplex PCR, while TCRdb's copy carries only in-frame clones and drops some. The sample holds some 76,000 clones; roughly 95% are singletons and the top ten take approximately 3.5%. The sequencing sample was made of PBMCs. These receptors originate from a woman under 30 in good health and CMV-seropositive.

The CDR3 coding sequence is TGTGCCAGTACAGGGGGGTCCGGAGAGACCCAGTACTTC. The encoded protein is CASTGGSGETQYF. The chain couples TRBV19 to TRBJ2-5, with D tentatively TRBD1 (7 bases). The ends were cut back, 7 bases at V and 4 bases at J, with 13 bases in the middle. The CDR3 has 13 amino acids. The germline gives CDR1 LNHDA, CDR2 SQIVND (reference sequence). The full variable domain, with the rest looked up from reference TRBV19 and TRBJ2-5, is DGGITQSPKYLFRKEGQNVTLSCEQNLNHDAMYWYRQDPGQGLRLIYYSQIVNDFQKGDIAEGYSVSREKKESFPLTVTSAQKNPTAFYLCASTGGSGETQYFGPGTRLLVL.

The chain joins TRBV5-1 to TRBJ2-6; TRBD1 matches at 9 bases. The CDR3 length is 20 residues. The ends lost 2 bases at V and 0 bases at J; junction bases unmatched: 12. Germline V gene data show CDR1 as SGHRS and CDR2 as YFSETQ. The CDR3 DNA sequence: TGCGCCAGCAGCTTTGGGAGTATCGGGACAGGGACCTCTGGGGCCAACGTCCTGACTTTC. Amino acids: CASSFGSIGTGTSGANVLTF.

The chain has TRBV18 and TRBJ2-1; 8 nucleotides agree with TRBD2. CDR1 and CDR2 (germline): KGHSH, LQKENI. V lost 5 bases to trimming and J lost 5 bases; unmatched junction nucleotides: 2. This CDR3 is 13 amino acids long. CDR3 nucleotides: TGTGCCAGCTCAAGGACTAGCCACAATGAGCAGTTCTTC. This gives the protein CASSRTSHNEQFF.

This clone was detected only a few times. The chain carries TRBV4-2 and TRBJ2-5; D possibly corresponds to TRBD2 (5 bases). Looked up from germline, CDR1 is LGHNA and CDR2 is YNFKEQ. CDR3 length: 15 amino acids. V was shortened by 1 base and J by 2 bases, with 11 bases between the two germline ends. The CDR3 coding sequence is TGTGCCAGCAGCCAAGGTGACGGGGTGCAAGAGACCCAGTACTTC. Protein product: CASSQGDGVQETQYF.

CDR3: CASSLAGSTDTQYF. In DNA form, the CDR3 reads TGTGCCAGCAGCTTGGCGGGCAGCACAGATACGCAGTATTTT. The chain has TRBV7-2 and TRBJ2-3; D may be TRBD2 (5 bases). Germline V lookup: CDR1 SGHTA, CDR2 FQGNSA. This CDR3 contains 14 residues. With 3 bases removed from V and 0 bases from J, the gap between germline ends came to 7 bases.

For the CDR3, the DNA is TGTGCCAGCAGTAACGACAGGGAGGCCCACTACACCTTC. Translation gives CASSNDREAHYTF. The chain employs TRBV28 and TRBJ1-2; 7 bases map to TRBD1. From germline, CDR1 is MDHEN and CDR2 SYDVKM. The CDR3 consists of 13 residues. Losses at the gene ends were 5 bases for V and 10 bases for J; bases not matched to a gene: 10.

This rearrangement joins TRBV6-1 to TRBJ1-2; 9 nucleotides match TRBD1. Germline CDR1 MNHNS, CDR2 SASEGT. The J segment lost 4 bases and the V segment lost 4 bases, leaving 4 bases of the junction unmatched. CDR3 length: 14 residues. As DNA, the CDR3 is TGTGCCAGCAGTGCGGGACAGGGAAGCTATGGCTACACCTTC. The encoded protein is CASSAGQGSYGYTF.

Worth noting for this clone: At one of its ends the junction is not consistent with the germline gene, which may arise from a read error. The chain joins TRBV6-1 to TRBJ2-7; 9 bases are a match to TRBD1. This CDR3 is 11 amino acids long. The germline CDR1 and CDR2 sequences are MNHNS and SASEGT. The CDR3 DNA follows: TGTGCCAGCAGTGAAGACCGGACAGGGGTTTTC. This sequence encodes CASSEDRTGVF.

The chain recombines TRBV25-1 with TRBJ2-7; the match to TRBD2 covers 7 bases. The trim removed 6 bases at V and 7 bases at J, leaving 9 bases unmatched. Looked up from germline, CDR1 is MGHDK and CDR2 is SYGVNS. The length of the CDR3 is 13 residues. The DNA for the CDR3 is TGTGCCAGCAGCTGGGAGGGATTCGATGAGCAGTACTTC. Translated, it gives CASSWEGFDEQYF.

The V and J genes are TRBV27 and TRBJ1-1; possible D gene TRBD1, 5 bases. This CDR3 region has 13 residues. Between the trimmed V and J ends, which lost 5 bases and 3 bases, there was a span of 10 bases. Germline values: CDR1 MNHEY, CDR2 SMNVEV (reference sequence). The CDR3 reads CASSLDRYTEAFF. For the CDR3, the DNA is TGTGCCAGCAGTCTTGACAGATACACTGAAGCTTTCTTT.

The V and J genes are TRBV28 and TRBJ2-1; 9 bases are shared with TRBD1. The CDR3 is made up of 16 amino acids. Germline V gives CDR1 MDHEN, CDR2 SYDVKM. J gave up 1 base and V 6 bases, and 7 bases lay outside the gene matches. CDR3 DNA sequence: TGTGCCAGCAGCGAAACGGGACAGGGTTCCTACAATGAGCAGTTCTTC. It specifies CASSETGQGSYNEQFF.

The J gene is TRBJ2-7, the V gene TRBV4-1; 9 bases map to TRBD2. After removal of 1 base from V and 1 base from J, the junction contained 5 bases not matched to a gene. The germline V gene encodes CDR1 MGHRA and CDR2 YSYEKL. The length of the CDR3 is 16 residues. The CDR3 is CASSQAGTSPSYEQYF. The CDR3 DNA sequence: TGCGCCAGCAGCCAAGCCGGGACTAGCCCTTCCTACGAGCAGTACTTC.

The CDR3 here is CASSLRRTAIYNEQFF. In DNA, the CDR3 is TGTGCCAGCAGCTTAAGGCGGACAGCCATATACAATGAGCAGTTCTTC. This rearrangement joins TRBV13 to TRBJ2-1, with D perhaps matching TRBD1 (6 bases). Per the germline V gene, CDR1 is PRHDT and CDR2 is FYEKMQ (reference sequence). Deletions cut 2 bases from V and 4 bases from J, with 15 bases between. The CDR3 is 16 residues long.

DNA of the CDR3: TGTGCCAGCAGCTTAACTAGCCAAATCTCTACAATGAGGCAGTTCTTC. This encodes CASSLTSQISTMRQFF. The rearrangement joins TRBV11-2 to TRBJ2-1, with D perhaps TRBD2 (6 bases). From germline, CDR1 is SGHAT and CDR2 FQNNGV. The CDR3 loop spans 16 amino acids. V was pared by 2 bases and J by 12 bases, with 23 bases between.

V gene TRBV15 combines with J gene TRBJ2-7, with 7 bases fitting TRBD2. Germline assignment: CDR1 LNHNV and CDR2 YYDKDF (reference sequence). The CDR3 spans 13 residues. V lost 1 base and J lost 4; bases outside the gene matches: 1. The CDR3 DNA sequence: TGTGCCACCAGCAGAGGGGAGGGGTACGAGCAGTACTTC. Translating gives CATSRGEGYEQYF.

This chain joins TRBV5-4 and TRBJ2-5; tentative D call: TRBD1 (6 bases). This CDR3 is 14 amino acids long. V was pared by 4 bases and J by 0 bases, with 10 bases between. CDR1 and CDR2 from the germline V gene are SGHNT and YYREEE (reference sequence). In DNA, the CDR3 is TGTGCCAGCAGCCAGGACAGATACCAAGAGACCCAGTACTTC. It specifies CASSQDRYQETQYF.

The chain combines TRBV27 with TRBJ2-3; D may be TRBD2 (6 bases). The CDR3 extends over 15 amino acids. V lost 5 bases and J 2 bases, leaving 14 bases between the germline ends. CDR1 is MNHEY and CDR2 is SMNVEV in the germline V gene (reference sequence). The CDR3 DNA sequence: TGTGCCAGCAGTCGGCTAGCGCGCCCCACAGATACGCAGTATTTT. Its translation is CASSRLARPTDTQYF.

V gene TRBV28 combines with J gene TRBJ2-3; TRBD1 might be the D (6 bases). The germline V gene has CDR1 MDHEN and CDR2 SYDVKM. This CDR3 is built from 10 residues. V lost 4 bases and J 13 bases, leaving 9 bases between the germline ends. The chain's CDR3 is CASSSQGKYF. DNA of the CDR3: TGTGCCAGCAGTTCCCAGGGGAAGTATTTT.

V gene TRBV19 combines with J gene TRBJ1-1; D is unresolved. The CDR3 covers 17 residues. In germline, CDR1 is LNHDA, CDR2 SQIVND (reference sequence). The V and J ends lost 4 bases and 0 bases respectively, with 18 bases between them. CDR3 bases: TGTGCCAGTAGTAACACCCGGGATCGCTCCTTGAACACTGAAGCTTTCTTT. It encodes CASSNTRDRSLNTEAFF.